Below are 2 T cell receptor beta chains sequenced from a single sample in a study of cytomegalovirus exposure and HLA in healthy donors. The PCR employed 60 Vbeta primers together with 13 Jbeta primers. Profiling relied on immunoSEQ multiplex PCR, and the TCRdb table lists in-frame clones only, not all of them. The sample carries about 140,000 clones, approximately 80% recorded once. The source material was PBMCs. The receptors stem from a man between 18 and 29 years old in good health and CMV-seronegative.

The rearrangement uses TRBV5-4 and TRBJ1-4; no firm D call. This CDR3 is 13 amino acids long. The germline V gene encodes CDR1 SGHNT and CDR2 YYREEE (reference sequence). V was clipped by 1 base and J by 7 bases, with 8 bases between them. This CDR3 reads CASSLSGLEKLFF. The DNA for the CDR3 is TGTGCCAGCAGCTTGAGCGGTCTTGAAAAACTGTTTTTT. Full variable domain (rest looked up from reference TRBV5-4 and TRBJ1-4): ETGVTQSPTHLIKTRGQQVTLRCSSQSGHNTVSWYQQALGQGPQFIFQYYREEENGRGNFPPRFSGLQFPNYSSELNVNALELDDSALYLCASSLSGLEKLFFGSGTQLSVL.

The rearrangement links TRBV5-1 to TRBJ1-1; D unclear. Trimming stripped 0 bases from V and 1 base from J, with 7 bases between. The CDR3 has 14 residues. Germline CDR1 SGHRS, CDR2 YFSETQ. The CDR3 here is CASSLDTGNTEAFF. The CDR3 DNA reads as TGCGCCAGCAGCTTGGATACCGGGAACACTGAAGCTTTCTTT.